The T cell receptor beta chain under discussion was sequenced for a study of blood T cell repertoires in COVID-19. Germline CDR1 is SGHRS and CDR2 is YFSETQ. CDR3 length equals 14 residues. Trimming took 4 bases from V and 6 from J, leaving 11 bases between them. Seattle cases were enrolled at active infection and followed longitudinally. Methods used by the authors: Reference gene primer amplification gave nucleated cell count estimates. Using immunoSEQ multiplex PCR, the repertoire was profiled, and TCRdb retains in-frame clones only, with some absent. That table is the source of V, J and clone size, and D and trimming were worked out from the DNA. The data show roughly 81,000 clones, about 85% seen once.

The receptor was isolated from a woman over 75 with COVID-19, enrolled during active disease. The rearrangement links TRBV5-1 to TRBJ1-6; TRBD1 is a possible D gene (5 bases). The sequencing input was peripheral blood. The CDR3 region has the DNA TGCGCCAGCAGCGATTGGGACTCTAATTCACCCCTCCACTTT. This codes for CASSDWDSNSPLHF.